The 13 T cell receptor beta chains in this list originate from one sample, sequenced in a study of regulatory T cells in long-lasting Graves disease. Arm-PCR of CDR3 regions and iRepertoire HTBI primers were the basis on which TCR beta libraries were built. Each CDR3 protein gets one entry after TCRdb re-called the multiplex PCR reads with MiXCR. This table has around 500,000 distinct CDR3 sequences, about 12% appearing once. The sample's time point: newly diagnosed GD, antithyroid drugs for less than 3 months. There was RNA extracted from PBMCs, and the TCR library was made from it. Separately, the same data were catalogued under a study of T cells in Graves' hyperthyroidism and ophthalmopathy.

The specimen was peripheral blood mononuclear cells (PBMCs), collected at new diagnosis, from a patient treated with antithyroid drugs. All receptors come from a woman in her twenties or thirties with Graves disease.

This clonotype was seen ten or more times. The genes are TRBV11-2 and TRBJ1-1; unclear D gene. Per the germline V gene, CDR1 is SGHAT and CDR2 is FQNNGV. V shed 5 bases and J shed 1 base, with 11 bases lying between them. This CDR3 spans 14 amino acids. CDR3 amino acids: CASSPSWANTEAFF. DNA for the CDR3: TGTGCCAGCAGCCCTTCGTGGGCGAACACTGAAGCTTTCTTT.

This clonotype was found many times. Germline is not matched at one junction end, which may reflect a read error. This chain joins TRBV5-1 and TRBJ2-3; D is undetermined. CDR1 is SGHRS, CDR2 YFSETQ, per germline. This CDR3 contains 13 residues. Here the CDR3 reads CASSFEGSDTQYF. The CDR3 DNA follows: TGTGCCAGCAGCTTCGAAGGGTCAGATACGCAGTATTTT.

This clonotype was seen a handful of times. Mismatch with germline at one junction end may stem from a read error. J is TRBJ2-7 and V is TRBV3-1; the D is unclear. This CDR3 spans 14 amino acids. Looked up from germline, CDR1 is LGHDT and CDR2 is YNNKEL (reference sequence). CDR3 sequence: CVSRGSVSPYEQYF. The CDR3 nucleotides are TGTGTCAGCCGAGGAAGTGTGTCTCCCTACGAGCAGTACTTC.

The chain is built from TRBV7-9 and TRBJ2-1; 10 positions agree with TRBD1. The CDR3 is 17 amino acids. Germline CDR1 is SEHNR and CDR2 is FQNEAQ (reference sequence). Trimming at V came to 5 bases and at J to 5 bases, leaving 12 bases not matched to a gene. The CDR3 DNA follows: TGTGCCAGCAGCCCAGACAGGGGGCAAACCCTAGACAATGAGCAGTTCTTC. It codes for CASSPDRGQTLDNEQFF.

This clonotype was observed many times. Here the CDR3 reads CSVDSVKSDRQAFF. The CDR3 DNA is TGCAGCGTTGATTCCGTAAAATCGGACAGACAAGCTTTCTTT. This rearrangement joins TRBV29-1 to TRBJ1-1; weak D call: TRBD1 (6 bases). Germline CDR1 SQVTM, CDR2 ANQGSEA. V lost 3 bases, J lost 9 bases, and 20 bases lay in between. This CDR3 is 14 amino acids long.

This clonotype came up a few times. The rearrangement uses TRBV18 and TRBJ1-5, with D maybe TRBD1 (6 bases). This CDR3 contains 15 residues. Between the trimmed V and J ends, which lost 3 bases and 4 bases, there was a span of 13 bases. Germline V CDR1 and CDR2: KGHSH, LQKENI. In nucleotides, the CDR3 is TGTGCCAGCTCACCGCACACAGGGACTAATCAGCCCCAGCATTTT. As protein: CASSPHTGTNQPQHF.

This clonotype was counted many times. J is TRBJ2-3 and V is TRBV12-3 or TRBV12-4, with 8 bases lining up with TRBD1. The V and J ends lost 5 bases and 3 bases, in that order; junction bases with no gene match: 10. The CDR3 spans 16 residues. Here the CDR3 reads CASSGQGAVATDTQYF. The CDR3 DNA reads as TGTGCCAGCAGTGGACAGGGAGCAGTTGCAACAGATACGCAGTATTTT.

This clonotype was seen a few times. The chain links TRBV13 to TRBJ2-7; no clear D gene. Germline V lookup: CDR1 PRHDT, CDR2 FYEKMQ (reference sequence). The CDR3 has 12 residues. V shed 1 base and J shed 7 bases, with 8 bases lying between them. The CDR3 protein is CASSLVVGEQYF. The CDR3 coding sequence is TGTGCCAGCAGCTTAGTAGTTGGGGAGCAGTACTTC.

The V gene is TRBV5-1, the J gene TRBJ2-5, with unresolved D. Germline-derived CDR1 and CDR2 are SGHRS and YFSETQ. The CDR3 extends over 14 amino acids. The V end lost 1 base, the J end lost 2 bases, and 9 bases lay between the germline ends. CDR3 nucleotides: TGCGCCAGCAGCTTGCAAACAGTACAAGAGACCCAGTACTTC. Translated: CASSLQTVQETQYF.

This clonotype has only a few counts. The gene calls are TRBV28 and TRBJ2-1, with 7 bases identical to TRBD2. V was clipped by 5 bases and J by 4 bases; unmatched bases: 11. Per germline, CDR1 MDHEN and CDR2 SYDVKM. The CDR3 is 16 amino acids. CDR3 coding DNA: TGTGCCAGCAGTCACTTTGCCGGGAGGAAATACAATGAGCAGTTCTTC. This encodes CASSHFAGRKYNEQFF.

Only a few counts were recorded for this clonotype. The junction and the germline gene differ at one end; a read error may be behind it. The rearrangement joins TRBV20-1 to TRBJ2-7, with D tentatively TRBD2 (6 bases). The CDR3 length is 12 residues. CDR1 and CDR2 (germline): DFQATT, SNEGSKA (reference sequence). DNA of the CDR3: TGCAGTGCTAGAGATAGGAGGGAGTTTCAGGACTTC. It translates to CSARDRREFQDF.

As regards this clonotype: Given a much more abundant clone one base away, this may be a read error. This CDR3 reads CAIDRTRSNEQFF. The CDR3, as DNA: TGTGCCATCGACAGGACAAGGAGCAATGAGCAGTTCTTC. The chain links TRBV27 to TRBJ2-1, with D tentatively TRBD1 (6 bases). Trimming pared 10 bases from V and 6 bases from J, leaving 16 bases between. This CDR3 region has 13 residues. From germline, CDR1 is MNHEY and CDR2 SMNVEV (reference sequence).

This clonotype occurred many times. The V gene is TRBV11-2, the J gene TRBJ2-2; 7 nucleotides line up with TRBD2. The germline CDR1 and CDR2 sequences are SGHAT and FQNNGV. This CDR3 contains 15 residues. J lost 5 bases, V lost 5 bases, and 8 bases had no gene match. CDR3 loop: CASSQRRRGTGELFF. CDR3 sequence (DNA): TGTGCCAGCAGCCAAAGGAGGCGGGGGACCGGGGAGCTGTTTTTT.